This T cell receptor (beta chain) was documented in a study of technical replicates of blood from a few donors. Data came from immunoSEQ multiplex PCR; TCRdb stores just in-frame clones and leaves some out. The data hold 53,000 or so clones, with 86% observed a single time. This clone was observed a handful of times. The V end was cut by 5 bases, the J end by 4 bases, with 20 bases between. The CDR3 totals 16 residues. Per germline, CDR1 LNHDA and CDR2 SQIVND (reference sequence). The sequenced sample consisted of PBMCs. The TCR sequence derives from a human donor in good health. Some clones in this sample may be carry-over from other donors' samples. This sequence joins TRBV19 and TRBJ1-1, with D maybe TRBD1 (6 bases). CDR3 DNA: TGTGCCAGTAGTTCCTCCGGGACATCAATCGGCACTGAAGCTTTCTTT. Amino acid sequence: CASSSSGTSIGTEAFF.